The next 18 T cell receptor beta chains were all read from a single sample in a study of T cell responses to AZD1222 COVID-19 vaccine. Measured with immunoSEQ multiplex PCR; TCRdb has only the in-frame clones, and not every one. This table has 75,000 to 100,000 clones, 75% to 90% appearing once. This specimen was peripheral blood, taken on day 0 of AZD1222 vaccination. These receptors came from an adult in good health.

This clone was observed a handful of times. In DNA, the CDR3 is TGTGCCAGCTCTCCCCGGCTAGCGGATGGCTACACCTTC. This codes for CASSPRLADGYTF. The genes are TRBV3-1 (or the pseudogene TRBV3-2) and TRBJ1-2; unclear D gene. CDR3 length: 13 amino acids. The V gene lost 8 bases and the J gene lost 6 bases, with 16 bases spanning the gap. The V gene's germline CDR1 is LGHDT and CDR2 YNNKEL (reference sequence).

The chain recombines TRBV11-3 with TRBJ2-1; D not certain. This CDR3 has 14 residues. Germline V gene data show CDR1 as SGHNT and CDR2 as YENEEA. V was trimmed by 1 base and J by 8 bases, leaving 12 bases between them. Here the CDR3 DNA reads TGTGCCAGCAGCTTAGCCCCTACCGCGTATGAGCAGTTCTTC. Translation: CASSLAPTAYEQFF.

The genes are TRBV28 and TRBJ1-1; no definite D call. The CDR3 consists of 17 residues. V lost 5 bases to trimming and J lost 1 base, with 20 bases between them. Germline values: CDR1 MDHEN, CDR2 SYDVKM. CDR3 sequence (DNA): TGTGCCAGCAGTCCGAGTAACTCGGACGGACCGAACACTGAAGCTTTCTTT. Translation gives CASSPSNSDGPNTEAFF.

As regards this clone: The same CDR3 also results from other DNA sequences found in this sample. The genes are TRBV28 and TRBJ2-7, with unresolved D. The CDR3 loop spans 11 amino acids. CDR1 is MDHEN and CDR2 is SYDVKM in the germline V gene. Trimming shortened V by 6 bases and J by 3 bases, and 6 bases separated the two germline ends. CDR3 nucleotide sequence: TGTGCCAGCAGCCTCCGCTACGAGCAGTACTTC. The encoded protein is CASSLRYEQYF.

The J gene is TRBJ2-3, the V gene TRBV5-1; D is tentatively TRBD1 or TRBD2 (6 bases each). The CDR3 has 15 residues. CDR1 is SGHRS, CDR2 YFSETQ, per germline. Trimming cost V 3 bases and J 1 base, with 12 bases left between them. This CDR3 is CASSSRGEGTDTQYF. The CDR3 DNA is TGCGCCAGCAGCTCAAGGGGGGAAGGCACAGATACGCAGTATTTT.

The chain combines TRBV28 with TRBJ2-7; 14 positions match TRBD2. V lost 2 bases, J lost 3 bases, and 3 bases stayed unmatched. The CDR3 contains 16 residues. Per the germline V gene, CDR1 is MDHEN and CDR2 is SYDVKM. The CDR3 nucleotides are TGTGCCAGCAGTTTACTCGGGACTAGCGGGAGCTACGAGCAGTACTTC. It yields the protein CASSLLGTSGSYEQYF.

The chain carries TRBV25-1 and TRBJ2-1, with 11 bases matching TRBD1. Germline loops: CDR1 MGHDK, CDR2 SYGVNS. The CDR3 is 16 residues long. V was pared by 0 bases and J by 3 bases, with 1 base of the junction left unmatched. In DNA form, the CDR3 reads TGTGCCAGCAGTGAATACGGGACAGGGGGCTACAATGAGCAGTTCTTC. Its translation: CASSEYGTGGYNEQFF.

The gene calls are TRBV5-1 and TRBJ1-4; D is ambiguous. Trimming removed 2 bases at V and 0 bases at J, with 5 bases between. Germline V lookup: CDR1 SGHRS, CDR2 YFSETQ. The CDR3 sequence is 14 residues long. The DNA of the CDR3 is TGCGCCAGCAGCTTCGGGACAACTAATGAAAAACTGTTTTTT. Translated, it gives CASSFGTTNEKLFF. The variable domain in full, with the rest retrieved from reference TRBV5-1 and TRBJ1-4, is KAGVTQTPRYLIKTRGQQVTLSCSPISGHRSVSWYQQTPGQGLQFLFEYFSETQRNKGNFPGRFSGRQFSNSRSEMNVSTLELGDSALYLCASSFGTTNEKLFFGSGTQLSVL.

The J gene is TRBJ2-5, the V gene TRBV5-1; no clear D. This CDR3 spans 15 amino acids. Per the germline V gene, CDR1 is SGHRS and CDR2 is YFSETQ. The V end lost 4 bases, the J end lost 2 bases, and 15 bases lay between the germline ends. CDR3 in DNA: TGCGCCAGCAGCACCTCCGGACCGCTGCAAGAGACCCAGTACTTC. Its protein is CASSTSGPLQETQYF. Using reference TRBV5-1 and TRBJ2-5 for the parts outside the CDR3, the full variable domain is KAGVTQTPRYLIKTRGQQVTLSCSPISGHRSVSWYQQTPGQGLQFLFEYFSETQRNKGNFPGRFSGRQFSNSRSEMNVSTLELGDSALYLCASSTSGPLQETQYFGPGTRLLVL.

This clone was found a few times. J is TRBJ2-5 and V is TRBV4-2; D remains unclear. CDR3 length: 11 amino acids. V lost 3 bases and J 5 bases, leaving 4 bases between the germline ends. Germline CDR1 and CDR2: LGHNA and YNFKEQ. The CDR3 region is CASSHGETQYF. The CDR3 DNA follows: TGTGCCAGCAGCCATGGGGAGACCCAGTACTTC.

A few counts support this clone. This chain joins TRBV19 and TRBJ1-1; no clear D. The CDR3 loop spans 15 amino acids. Trimming removed 1 base from V and 4 bases from J, with 13 bases in between. CDR1 and CDR2 (germline): LNHDA, SQIVND (reference sequence). CDR3 protein: CASSIGDRVPTEAFF. In nucleotides, the CDR3 is TGTGCCAGTAGTATAGGAGATAGGGTTCCCACTGAAGCTTTCTTT. Full variable domain (outside the CDR3, taken from reference TRBV19 and TRBJ1-1): DGGITQSPKYLFRKEGQNVTLSCEQNLNHDAMYWYRQDPGQGLRLIYYSQIVNDFQKGDIAEGYSVSREKKESFPLTVTSAQKNPTAFYLCASSIGDRVPTEAFFGQGTRLTVV.

The chain employs TRBV4-3 and TRBJ1-1; D call uncertain. This CDR3 comprises 15 residues. CDR1 is LGHNA, CDR2 YSLEER, per germline. The V end lost 1 base, the J end lost 7 bases, and 16 bases lay between the germline ends. The CDR3 loop reads CASSQGRSQIIEAFF. DNA of the CDR3: TGCGCCAGCAGCCAAGGTCGCTCACAGATAATTGAAGCTTTCTTT.

The chain has TRBV4-3 and TRBJ2-2; TRBD1 matches 7 bases. The junction had 3 bases not matched to a gene; V was cut back by 1 base and J by 4 bases. The CDR3 totals 15 residues. Germline V gene data show CDR1 as LGHNA and CDR2 as YSLEER. CDR3 protein: CASSQVPGGTGELFF. CDR3 DNA sequence: TGCGCCAGCAGCCAAGTGCCAGGGGGCACCGGGGAGCTGTTTTTT.

This sequence joins TRBV18 and TRBJ2-5; 9 bases are shared with TRBD1. CDR3 length: 15 residues. Unmatched junction bases numbered 6, after V lost 3 bases and J lost 4 bases. Germline V gene lookup returns CDR1 KGHSH and CDR2 LQKENI. CDR3 bases: TGTGCCAGCTCACCGGGACAGGGAGAGGCAGAGACCCAGTACTTC. Protein sequence: CASSPGQGEAETQYF.

The chain links TRBV19 to TRBJ2-1; 9 bases are a match to TRBD1. The V gene end was trimmed by 7 bases and the J gene end by 0 bases; junction bases not matched to a gene: 4. Germline V CDR1 and CDR2: LNHDA, SQIVND (reference sequence). The CDR3 has 15 amino acids. CDR3: CASKMDRGSYNEQFF. CDR3 nucleotide sequence: TGTGCCAGTAAAATGGACAGGGGCTCCTACAATGAGCAGTTCTTC. Variable domain in full (rest from reference TRBV19 and TRBJ2-1): DGGITQSPKYLFRKEGQNVTLSCEQNLNHDAMYWYRQDPGQGLRLIYYSQIVNDFQKGDIAEGYSVSREKKESFPLTVTSAQKNPTAFYLCASKMDRGSYNEQFFGPGTRLTVL.

The chain couples TRBV6-4 to TRBJ1-2, with D perhaps TRBD1 (6 bases). Trimming took 3 bases from V and 3 from J, leaving 14 bases between them. Per germline, CDR1 MRHNA and CDR2 SNTAGT. The CDR3 is 15 amino acids. As DNA, the CDR3 is TGTGCCAGCAGTGAAGGCAGGGGCCTGCACTATGGCTACACCTTC. As protein: CASSEGRGLHYGYTF.

The chain combines TRBV6-4 with TRBJ2-1; D uncertain. Germline assignment: CDR1 MRHNA and CDR2 SNTAGT. Trimming removed 9 bases from V and 0 bases from J, with 12 bases in between. The CDR3 is 14 amino acids. CDR3 nucleotides: TGTGCCAGTCGAGGTGGCGGCTCCTACAATGAGCAGTTCTTC. Amino acid sequence: CASRGGGSYNEQFF.

This rearrangement joins TRBV18 to TRBJ1-1; D is unclear. Looked up from germline, CDR1 is KGHSH and CDR2 is LQKENI. V lost 8 bases to trimming and J lost 4 bases, with 14 bases between them. The CDR3 extends over 13 amino acids. In DNA form, the CDR3 reads TGTGCCAGCATCGGATTATCGGGCACTGAAGCTTTCTTT. Translating it yields CASIGLSGTEAFF.